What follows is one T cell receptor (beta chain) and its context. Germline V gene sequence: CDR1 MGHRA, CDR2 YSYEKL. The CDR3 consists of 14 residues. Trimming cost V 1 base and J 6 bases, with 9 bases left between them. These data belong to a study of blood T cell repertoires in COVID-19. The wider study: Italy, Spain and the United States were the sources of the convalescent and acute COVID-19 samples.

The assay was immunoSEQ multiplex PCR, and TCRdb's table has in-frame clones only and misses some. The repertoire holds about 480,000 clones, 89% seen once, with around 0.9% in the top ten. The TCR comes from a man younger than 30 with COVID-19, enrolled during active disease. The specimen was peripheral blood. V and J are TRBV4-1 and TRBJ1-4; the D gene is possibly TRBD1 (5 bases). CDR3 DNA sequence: TGCGCCAGCAGCCAAGTGACGGGGGATGAAAAACTGTTTTTT. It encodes CASSQVTGDEKLFF.